This T cell receptor beta chain comes out of a study of shared clonotypes between healthy human individuals. As for the study in general: Per-donor plates numbered three CD4 naive, three CD4 memory, two CD8 naive and one CD8 memory. Study-wide results and limits: Sorted-subset sequencing, rarefaction showed, was incomplete despite large depth.

About this clone: Its matching antigen is unknown.

Authors' data handling: Filtering differed for immunoSEQ, which gave only junction sequences without quality scores. The data were produced by immunoSEQ multiplex PCR, yet TCRdb's version contains in-frame clones alone and is incomplete. D and trimming come from the DNA, and the V and J calls and clone size come from that table. This repertoire shows more than 900,000 clones, around 82% found once; its top ten account for roughly 0.57%. This clonotype was obtained from a man between 18 and 35 years old in good health. Some clones in this sample may be carry-over from other donors' samples. The sequencing sample was made of memory CD4+ T cells from PBMCs. Subset of the sample: CD45RA-negative fraction.

CDR3 protein: CASSPGGGAQYF. For the CDR3, the DNA is TGTGCCAGCAGTCCGGGAGGGGGGGCCCAGTACTTC. The chain couples TRBV5-4 to TRBJ2-5; 8 bases are shared with TRBD2. The junction had 6 bases not matched to a gene; V was cut back by 5 bases and J by 9 bases. Germline lookup yields CDR1 SGHNT and CDR2 YYREEE (reference sequence). The CDR3 spans 12 residues.